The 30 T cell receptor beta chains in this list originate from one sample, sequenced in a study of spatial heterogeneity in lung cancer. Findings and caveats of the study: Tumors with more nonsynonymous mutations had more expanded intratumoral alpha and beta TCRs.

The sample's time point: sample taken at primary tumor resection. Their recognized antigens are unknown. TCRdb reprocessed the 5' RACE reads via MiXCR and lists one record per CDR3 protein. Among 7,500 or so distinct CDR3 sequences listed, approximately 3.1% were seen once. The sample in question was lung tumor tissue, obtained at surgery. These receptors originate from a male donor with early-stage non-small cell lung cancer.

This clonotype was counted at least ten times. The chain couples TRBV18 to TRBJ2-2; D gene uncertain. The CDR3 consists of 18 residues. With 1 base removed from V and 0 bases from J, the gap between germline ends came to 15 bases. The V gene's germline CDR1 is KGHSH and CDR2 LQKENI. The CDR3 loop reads CASSPRIHGRTNTGELFF. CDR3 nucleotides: TGTGCCAGCTCACCACGGATTCATGGCAGGACGAACACCGGGGAGCTGTTTTTT. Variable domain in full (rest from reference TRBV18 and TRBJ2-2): NAGVMQNPRHLVRRRGQEARLRCSPMKGHSHVYWYRQLPEEGLKFMVYLQKENIIDESGMPKERFSAEFPKEGPSILRIQQVVRGDSAAYFCASSPRIHGRTNTGELFFGEGSRLTVL.

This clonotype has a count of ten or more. The CDR3 coding sequence is TGCAGTGCTAGGACCGAGGGCGGGAGTTTCGGCGGGGAGCTGTTTTTT. It specifies CSARTEGGSFGGELFF. This chain links TRBV20-1 with TRBJ2-2, with 7 positions matching TRBD2. From germline, CDR1 is DFQATT and CDR2 SNEGSKA (reference sequence). J gave up 7 bases and V 3 bases, and 14 bases lay outside the gene matches. The CDR3 consists of 16 residues.

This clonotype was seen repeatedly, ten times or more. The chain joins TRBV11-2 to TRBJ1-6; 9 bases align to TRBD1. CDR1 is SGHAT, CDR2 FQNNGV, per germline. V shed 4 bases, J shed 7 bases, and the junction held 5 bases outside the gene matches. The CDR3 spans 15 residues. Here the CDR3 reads CASSSNDRGNSPLHF. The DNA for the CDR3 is TGTGCCAGCAGCTCCAATGACAGGGGGAATTCACCCCTCCACTTT.

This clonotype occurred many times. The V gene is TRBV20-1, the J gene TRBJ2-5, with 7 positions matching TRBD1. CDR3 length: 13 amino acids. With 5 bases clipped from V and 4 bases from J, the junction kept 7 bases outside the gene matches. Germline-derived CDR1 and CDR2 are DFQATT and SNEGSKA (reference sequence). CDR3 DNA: TGCAGTGCTCCCCGGACAGGTGGAGAGACCCAGTACTTC. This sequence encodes CSAPRTGGETQYF.

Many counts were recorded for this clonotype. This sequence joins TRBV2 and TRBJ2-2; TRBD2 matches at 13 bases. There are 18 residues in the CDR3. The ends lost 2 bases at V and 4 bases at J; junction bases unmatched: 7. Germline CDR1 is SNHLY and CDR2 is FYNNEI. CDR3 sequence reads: CASSESGTSGTITGELFF. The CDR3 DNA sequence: TGTGCCAGCAGTGAAAGTGGGACTAGCGGGACTATCACCGGGGAGCTGTTTTTT.

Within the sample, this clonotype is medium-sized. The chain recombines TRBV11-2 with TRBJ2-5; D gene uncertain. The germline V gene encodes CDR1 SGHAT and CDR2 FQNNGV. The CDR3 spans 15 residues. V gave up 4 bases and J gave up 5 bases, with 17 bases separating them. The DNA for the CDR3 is TGTGCCAGCAGCTCCTCGAGTAGCCAGGTGGAGACCCAGTACTTC. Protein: CASSSSSSQVETQYF.

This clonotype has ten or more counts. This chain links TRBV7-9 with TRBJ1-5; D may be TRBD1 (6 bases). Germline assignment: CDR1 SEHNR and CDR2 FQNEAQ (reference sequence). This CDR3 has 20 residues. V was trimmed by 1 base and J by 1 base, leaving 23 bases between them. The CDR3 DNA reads TGTGCCAGCAGCTTAGTCGGTATCAATCAACAGGGAAGAAGCAATCAGCCCCAGCATTTT. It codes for CASSLVGINQQGRSNQPQHF.

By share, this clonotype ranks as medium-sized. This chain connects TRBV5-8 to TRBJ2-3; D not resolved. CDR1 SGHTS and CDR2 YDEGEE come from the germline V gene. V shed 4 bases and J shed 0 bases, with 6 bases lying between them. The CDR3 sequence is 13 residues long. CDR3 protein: CASSADSTDTQYF. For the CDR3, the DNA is TGTGCCAGCAGCGCTGATAGCACAGATACGCAGTATTTT.

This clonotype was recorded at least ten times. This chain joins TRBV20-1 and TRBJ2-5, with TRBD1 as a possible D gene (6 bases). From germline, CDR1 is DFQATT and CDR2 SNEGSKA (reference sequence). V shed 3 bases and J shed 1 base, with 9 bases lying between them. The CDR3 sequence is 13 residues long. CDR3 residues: CSASQGLQETQYF. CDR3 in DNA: TGCAGTGCTAGCCAGGGGCTCCAAGAGACCCAGTACTTC.

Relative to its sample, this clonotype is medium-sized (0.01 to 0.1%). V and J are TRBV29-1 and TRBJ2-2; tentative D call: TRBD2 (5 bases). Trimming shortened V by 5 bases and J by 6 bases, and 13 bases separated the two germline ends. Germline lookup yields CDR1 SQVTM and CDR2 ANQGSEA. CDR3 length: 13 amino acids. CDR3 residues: CSVLSGGPGELFF. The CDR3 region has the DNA TGCAGCGTTCTTTCCGGAGGTCCCGGGGAGCTGTTTTTT.

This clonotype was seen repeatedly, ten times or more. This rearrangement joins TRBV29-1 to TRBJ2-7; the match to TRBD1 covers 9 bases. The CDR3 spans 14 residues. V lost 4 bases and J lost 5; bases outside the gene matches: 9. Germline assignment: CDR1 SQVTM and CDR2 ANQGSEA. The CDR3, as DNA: TGCAGCGTTGGGGTGGCGGGACAGGGCCACGAGCAGTACTTC. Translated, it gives CSVGVAGQGHEQYF.

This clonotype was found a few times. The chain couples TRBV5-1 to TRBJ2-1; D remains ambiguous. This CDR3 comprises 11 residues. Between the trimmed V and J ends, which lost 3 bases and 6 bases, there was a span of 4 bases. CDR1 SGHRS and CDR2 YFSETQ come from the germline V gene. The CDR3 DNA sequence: TGCGCCAGCAGCTCGTGCAATGAGCAGTTCTTC. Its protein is CASSSCNEQFF.

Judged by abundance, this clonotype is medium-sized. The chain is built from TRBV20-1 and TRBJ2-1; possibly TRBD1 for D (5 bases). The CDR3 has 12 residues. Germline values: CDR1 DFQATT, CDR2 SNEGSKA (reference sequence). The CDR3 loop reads CSTKRQYNEQFF. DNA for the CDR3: TGCAGCACGAAGCGACAGTACAATGAGCAGTTCTTC.

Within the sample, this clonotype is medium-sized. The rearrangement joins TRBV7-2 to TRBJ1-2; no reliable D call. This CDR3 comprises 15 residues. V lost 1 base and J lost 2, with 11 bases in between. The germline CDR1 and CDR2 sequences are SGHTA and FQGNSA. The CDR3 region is CASSLEGSGNYGYTF. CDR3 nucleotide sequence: TGTGCCAGCAGCTTAGAAGGGAGTGGGAACTATGGCTACACCTTC.

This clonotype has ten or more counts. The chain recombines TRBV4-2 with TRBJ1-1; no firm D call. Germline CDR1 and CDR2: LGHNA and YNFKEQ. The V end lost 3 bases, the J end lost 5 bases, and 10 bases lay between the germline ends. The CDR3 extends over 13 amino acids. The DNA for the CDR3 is TGTGCCAGCAGCCAGGGCAGAGTGACTGAAGCTTTCTTT. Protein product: CASSQGRVTEAFF.

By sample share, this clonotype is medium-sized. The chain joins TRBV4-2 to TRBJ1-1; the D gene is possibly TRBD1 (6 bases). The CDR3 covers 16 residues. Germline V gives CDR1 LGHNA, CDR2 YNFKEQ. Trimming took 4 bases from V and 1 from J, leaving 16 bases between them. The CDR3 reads CASSLEGVIWNTEAFF. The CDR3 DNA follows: TGTGCCAGCAGCCTGGAGGGGGTAATATGGAACACTGAAGCTTTCTTT.

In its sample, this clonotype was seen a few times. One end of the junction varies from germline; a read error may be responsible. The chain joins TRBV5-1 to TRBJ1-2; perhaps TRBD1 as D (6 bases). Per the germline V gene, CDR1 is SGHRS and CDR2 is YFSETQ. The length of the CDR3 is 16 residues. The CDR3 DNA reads TGCGCCAGCAGCTTGATTTACAGGGCGGCGGGCTATGGCGACACCTTC. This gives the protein CASSLIYRAAGYGDTF.

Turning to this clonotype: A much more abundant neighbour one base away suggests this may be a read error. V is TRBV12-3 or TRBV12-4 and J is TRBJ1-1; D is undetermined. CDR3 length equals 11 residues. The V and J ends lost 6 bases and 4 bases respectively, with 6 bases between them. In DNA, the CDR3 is TGTGCCAGCAGCGCGGGCACTGAAGCTTTCTTT. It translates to CASSAGTEAFF.

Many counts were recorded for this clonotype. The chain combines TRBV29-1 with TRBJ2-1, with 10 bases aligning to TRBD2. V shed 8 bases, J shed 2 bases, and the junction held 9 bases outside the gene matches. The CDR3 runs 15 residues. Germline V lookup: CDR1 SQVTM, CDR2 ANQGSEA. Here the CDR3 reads CSLMLAGVAYNEQFF. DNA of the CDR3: TGCAGCTTGATGCTAGCGGGAGTGGCCTACAATGAGCAGTTCTTC.

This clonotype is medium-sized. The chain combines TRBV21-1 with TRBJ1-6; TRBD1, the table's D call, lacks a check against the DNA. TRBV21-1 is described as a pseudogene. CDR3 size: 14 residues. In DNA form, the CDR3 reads TGTGCCAGCAGCAAACCGGACAGCTATTCACCCCTCCACTTT. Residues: CASSKPDSYSPLHF.

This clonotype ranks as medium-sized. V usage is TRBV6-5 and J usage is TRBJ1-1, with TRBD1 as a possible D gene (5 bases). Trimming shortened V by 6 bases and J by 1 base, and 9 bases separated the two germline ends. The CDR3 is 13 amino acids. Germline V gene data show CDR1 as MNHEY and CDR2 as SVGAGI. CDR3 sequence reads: CASSEDRNTEAFF. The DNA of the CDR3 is TGTGCCAGCAGCGAAGACAGGAACACTGAAGCTTTCTTT.

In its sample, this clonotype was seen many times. CDR3 coding DNA: TGTGCCAGCAGCCAAGGCGGTCTTGACTATGGCTACACCTTC. As protein: CASSQGGLDYGYTF. The chain combines TRBV3-1 with TRBJ1-2; D is uncertain. From germline, CDR1 is LGHDT and CDR2 YNNKEL (reference sequence). The CDR3 is made up of 14 amino acids. The V gene lost 1 base and the J gene lost 3 bases, with 9 bases spanning the gap.

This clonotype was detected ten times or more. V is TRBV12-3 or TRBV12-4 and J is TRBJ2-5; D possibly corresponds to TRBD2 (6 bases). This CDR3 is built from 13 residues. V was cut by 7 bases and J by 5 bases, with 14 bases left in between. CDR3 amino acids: CASIKDGGETQYF. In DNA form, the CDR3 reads TGTGCCAGCATTAAAGACGGAGGGGAGACCCAGTACTTC.

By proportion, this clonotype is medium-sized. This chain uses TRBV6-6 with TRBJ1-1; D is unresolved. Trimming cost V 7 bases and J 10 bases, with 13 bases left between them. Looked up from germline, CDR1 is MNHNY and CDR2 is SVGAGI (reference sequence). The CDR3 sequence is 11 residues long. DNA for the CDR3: TGTGCCAGCATGGGAGACTTCGGAGCTTTCTTT. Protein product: CASMGDFGAFF.

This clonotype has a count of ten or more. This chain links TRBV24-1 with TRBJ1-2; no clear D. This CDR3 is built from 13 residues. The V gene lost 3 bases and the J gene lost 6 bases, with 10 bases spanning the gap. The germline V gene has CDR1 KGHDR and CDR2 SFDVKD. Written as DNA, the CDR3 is TGTGCCACCAGTGATCCCGGAAGTAATGGCTACACCTTC. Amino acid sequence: CATSDPGSNGYTF.

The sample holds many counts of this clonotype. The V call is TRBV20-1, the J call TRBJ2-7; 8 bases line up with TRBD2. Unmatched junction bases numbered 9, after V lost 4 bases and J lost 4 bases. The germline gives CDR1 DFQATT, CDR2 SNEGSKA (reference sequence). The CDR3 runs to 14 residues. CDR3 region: CSAIGLASGYEQYF. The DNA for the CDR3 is TGCAGTGCTATCGGACTAGCCAGTGGGTACGAGCAGTACTTC.

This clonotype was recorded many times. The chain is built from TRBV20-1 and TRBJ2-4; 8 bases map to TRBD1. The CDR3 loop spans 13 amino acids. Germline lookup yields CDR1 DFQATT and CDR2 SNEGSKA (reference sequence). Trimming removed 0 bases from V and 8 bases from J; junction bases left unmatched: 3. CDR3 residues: CSARDIQGDIQYF. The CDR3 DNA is TGCAGTGCTAGAGATATACAGGGGGACATTCAGTACTTC.

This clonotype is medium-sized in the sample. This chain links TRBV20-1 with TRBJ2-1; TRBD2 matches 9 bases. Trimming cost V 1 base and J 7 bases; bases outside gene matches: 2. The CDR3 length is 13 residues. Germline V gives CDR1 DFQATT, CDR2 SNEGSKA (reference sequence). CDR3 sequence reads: CSARASGVNEQFF. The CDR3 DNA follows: TGCAGTGCTAGAGCTAGCGGGGTAAATGAGCAGTTCTTC.

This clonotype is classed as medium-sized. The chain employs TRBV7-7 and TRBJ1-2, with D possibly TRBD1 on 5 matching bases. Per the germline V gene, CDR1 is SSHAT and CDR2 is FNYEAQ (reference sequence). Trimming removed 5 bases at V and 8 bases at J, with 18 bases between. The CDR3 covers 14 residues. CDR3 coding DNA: TGTGCCAGCAGCCCAGGACACCGGGATAGAGGCTACACCTTC. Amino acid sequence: CASSPGHRDRGYTF. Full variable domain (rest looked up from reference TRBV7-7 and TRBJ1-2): GAGVSQSPRYKVTKRGQDVTLRCDPISSHATLYWYQQALGQGPEFLTYFNYEAQPDKSGLPSDRFSAERPEGSISTLTIQRTEQRDSAMYRCASSPGHRDRGYTFGSGTRLTVV.

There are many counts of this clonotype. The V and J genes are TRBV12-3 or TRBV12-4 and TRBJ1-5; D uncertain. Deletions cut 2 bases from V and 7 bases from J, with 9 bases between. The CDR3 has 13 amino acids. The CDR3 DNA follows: TGTGCCAGCAGTTTAAGCAGCGGGCAGCCCCAGCATTTT. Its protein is CASSLSSGQPQHF.